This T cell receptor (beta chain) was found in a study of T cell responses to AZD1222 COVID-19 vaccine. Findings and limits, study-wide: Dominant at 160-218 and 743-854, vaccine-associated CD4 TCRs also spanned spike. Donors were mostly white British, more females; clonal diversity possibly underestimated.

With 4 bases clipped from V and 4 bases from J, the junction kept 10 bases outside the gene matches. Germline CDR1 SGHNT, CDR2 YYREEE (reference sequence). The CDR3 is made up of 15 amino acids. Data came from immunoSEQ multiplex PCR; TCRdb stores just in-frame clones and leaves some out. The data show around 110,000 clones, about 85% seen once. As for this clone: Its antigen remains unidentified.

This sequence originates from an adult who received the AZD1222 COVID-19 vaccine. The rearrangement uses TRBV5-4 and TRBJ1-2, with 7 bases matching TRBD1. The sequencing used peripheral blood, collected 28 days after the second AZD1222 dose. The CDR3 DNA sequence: TGTGCCAGCAGCCTGAGCTCCGGACAGGTCTATGGCTACACCTTC. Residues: CASSLSSGQVYGYTF.